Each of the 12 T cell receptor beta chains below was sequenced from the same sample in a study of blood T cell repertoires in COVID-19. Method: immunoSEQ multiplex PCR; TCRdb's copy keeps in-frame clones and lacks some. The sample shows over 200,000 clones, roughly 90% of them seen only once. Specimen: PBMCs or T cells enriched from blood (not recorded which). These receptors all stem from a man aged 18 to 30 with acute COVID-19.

The CDR3: CASSEPNRDSNYGYTF. The CDR3 DNA follows: TGTGCCAGCAGCGAGCCAAACCGGGACTCTAACTATGGCTACACCTTC. The chain combines TRBV7-9 with TRBJ1-2; weak D call: TRBD1 (5 bases). This CDR3 spans 16 amino acids. Per the germline V gene, CDR1 is SEHNR and CDR2 is FQNEAQ (reference sequence). Trimming took off 5 bases at V and 0 bases at J, with 16 bases between the two ends. Supplemented by reference TRBV7-9 and TRBJ1-2, the full variable domain reads DTGVSQNPRHKITKRGQNVTFRCDPISEHNRLYWYRQTLGQGPEFLTYFQNEAQLEKSRLLSDRFSAERPKGSFSTLEIQRTEQGDSAMYLCASSEPNRDSNYGYTFGSGTRLTVV.

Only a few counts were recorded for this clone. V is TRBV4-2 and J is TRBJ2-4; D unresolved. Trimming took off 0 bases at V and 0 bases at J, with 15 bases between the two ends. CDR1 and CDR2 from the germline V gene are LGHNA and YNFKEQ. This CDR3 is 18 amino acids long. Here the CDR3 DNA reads TGTGCCAGCAGCCAAGAAGGCGTGGGCAACTTAGCCAAAAACATTCAGTACTTC. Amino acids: CASSQEGVGNLAKNIQYF.

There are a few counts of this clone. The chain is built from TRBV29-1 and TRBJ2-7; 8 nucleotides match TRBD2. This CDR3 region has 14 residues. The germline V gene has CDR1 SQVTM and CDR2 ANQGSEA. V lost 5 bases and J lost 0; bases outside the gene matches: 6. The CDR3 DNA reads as TGCAGCGTTCGCCCCGGGACTAGCTCCTACGAGCAGTACTTC. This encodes CSVRPGTSSYEQYF.

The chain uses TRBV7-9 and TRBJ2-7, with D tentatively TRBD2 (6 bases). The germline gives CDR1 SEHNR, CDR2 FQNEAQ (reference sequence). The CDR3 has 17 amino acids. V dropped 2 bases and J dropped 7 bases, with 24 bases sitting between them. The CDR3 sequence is CASSLRAPTSVGGEQYF. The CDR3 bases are TGTGCCAGCAGCTTAAGGGCCCCGACTTCGGTGGGGGGTGAGCAGTACTTC.

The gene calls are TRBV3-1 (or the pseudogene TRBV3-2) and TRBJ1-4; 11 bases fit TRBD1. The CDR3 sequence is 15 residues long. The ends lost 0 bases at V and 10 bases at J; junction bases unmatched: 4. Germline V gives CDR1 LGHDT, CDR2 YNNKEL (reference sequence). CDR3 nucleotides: TGTGCCAGCAGCCAAGAAGGGACAGGGGGTGGAAAACTGTTTTTT. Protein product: CASSQEGTGGGKLFF.

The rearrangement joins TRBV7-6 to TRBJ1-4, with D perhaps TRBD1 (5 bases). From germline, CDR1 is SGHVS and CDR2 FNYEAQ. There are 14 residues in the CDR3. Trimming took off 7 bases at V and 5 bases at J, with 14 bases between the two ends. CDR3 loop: CASMDRGRNEKLFF. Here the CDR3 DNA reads TGTGCCAGCATGGACCGGGGGAGGAATGAAAAACTGTTTTTT.

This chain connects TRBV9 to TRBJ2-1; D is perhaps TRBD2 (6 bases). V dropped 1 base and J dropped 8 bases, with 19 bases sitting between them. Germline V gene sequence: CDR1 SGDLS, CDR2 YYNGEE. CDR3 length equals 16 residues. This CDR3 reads CASSVQSREMVDEQFF. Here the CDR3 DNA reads TGTGCCAGCAGCGTACAATCCCGGGAGATGGTCGATGAGCAGTTCTTC.

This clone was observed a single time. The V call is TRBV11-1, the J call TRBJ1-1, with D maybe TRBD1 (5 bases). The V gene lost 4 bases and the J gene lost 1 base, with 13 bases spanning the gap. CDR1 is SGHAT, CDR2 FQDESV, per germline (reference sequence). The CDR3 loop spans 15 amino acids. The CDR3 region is CASSSDGAPNTEAFF. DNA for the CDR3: TGTGCCAGCAGCTCAGATGGGGCCCCGAACACTGAAGCTTTCTTT.

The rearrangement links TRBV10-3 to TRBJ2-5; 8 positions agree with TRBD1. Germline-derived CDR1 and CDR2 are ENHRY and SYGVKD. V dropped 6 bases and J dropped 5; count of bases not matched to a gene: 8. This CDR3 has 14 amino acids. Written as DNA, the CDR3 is TGTGCCATCAGGGCGGACAGGGTTGGCGAGACCCAGTACTTC. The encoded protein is CAIRADRVGETQYF.

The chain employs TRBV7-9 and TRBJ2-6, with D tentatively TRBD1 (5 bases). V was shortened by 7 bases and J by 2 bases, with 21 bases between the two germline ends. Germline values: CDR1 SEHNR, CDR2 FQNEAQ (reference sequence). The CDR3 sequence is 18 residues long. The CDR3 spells CASTASVRTQAGANVLTF. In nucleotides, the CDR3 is TGTGCCAGCACCGCCTCGGTCAGGACACAGGCTGGGGCCAACGTCCTGACTTTC.

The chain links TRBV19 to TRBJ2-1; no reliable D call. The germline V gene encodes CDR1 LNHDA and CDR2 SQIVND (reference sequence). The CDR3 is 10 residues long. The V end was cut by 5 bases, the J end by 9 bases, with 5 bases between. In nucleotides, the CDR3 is TGTGCCAGTAGTCAGTCTGAGCAGTTCTTC. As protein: CASSQSEQFF.

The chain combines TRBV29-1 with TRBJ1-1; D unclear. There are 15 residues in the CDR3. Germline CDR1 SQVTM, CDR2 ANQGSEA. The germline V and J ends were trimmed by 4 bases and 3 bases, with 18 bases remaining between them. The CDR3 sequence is CSVVNPGKRDTEAFF. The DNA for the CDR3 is TGCAGCGTTGTAAACCCGGGAAAAAGGGACACTGAAGCTTTCTTT.